This note documents a single T cell receptor (beta chain) sequence. Per the original methods: Researchers report that nucleated cell counts were estimated from reference gene primer amplification. Sequenced by immunoSEQ multiplex PCR; TCRdb stores in-frame clones only, minus some. The V and J calls and the clone size are those of that table, but D and trimming were determined from the DNA. The table lists about 180,000 clones, 88% of them singletons. Ages ranged from about 18 to 90 years, with residence in approximately 23 US areas. The data originate from a study of blood T cell repertoires in COVID-19. Overall study context: The United States, Italy and Spain provided the acute and convalescent COVID-19 samples. PBMCs, B-cell-depleted T cells, or T cells provided the cDNA or gDNA that made up the material.

The V and J ends lost 3 bases and 1 base respectively, with 9 bases between them. The CDR3 contains 14 residues. Germline CDR1 SGHAT, CDR2 FQNNGV. The sample was PBMCs or T cells enriched from blood (not recorded which). The genes are TRBV11-2 and TRBJ1-1; a possible D gene is TRBD1 (6 bases). This receptor was obtained from a woman aged 18-35 years who had recovered from COVID-19. CDR3 DNA: TGTGCCAGCAGCTTCTCGGGACAGAACACTGAAGCTTTCTTT. It yields the protein CASSFSGQNTEAFF.